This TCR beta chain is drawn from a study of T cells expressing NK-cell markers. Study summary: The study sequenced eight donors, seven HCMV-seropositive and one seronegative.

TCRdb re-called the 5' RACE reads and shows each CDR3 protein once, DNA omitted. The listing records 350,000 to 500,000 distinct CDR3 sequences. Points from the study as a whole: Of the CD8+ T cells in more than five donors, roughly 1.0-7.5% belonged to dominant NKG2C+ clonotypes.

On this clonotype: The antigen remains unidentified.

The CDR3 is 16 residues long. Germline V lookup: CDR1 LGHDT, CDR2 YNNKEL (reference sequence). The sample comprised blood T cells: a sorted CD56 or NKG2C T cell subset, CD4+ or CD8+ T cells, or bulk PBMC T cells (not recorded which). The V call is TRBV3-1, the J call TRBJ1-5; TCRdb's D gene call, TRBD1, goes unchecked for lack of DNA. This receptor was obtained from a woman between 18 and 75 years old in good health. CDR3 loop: CASSQSDRALSQPQHF. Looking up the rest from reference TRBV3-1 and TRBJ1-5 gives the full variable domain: DTAVSQTPKYLVTQMGNDKSIKCEQNLGHDTMYWYKQDSKKFLKIMFSYNNKELIINETVPNRFSPKSPDKAHLNLHINSLELGDSAVYFCASSQSDRALSQPQHFGDGTRLSIL.